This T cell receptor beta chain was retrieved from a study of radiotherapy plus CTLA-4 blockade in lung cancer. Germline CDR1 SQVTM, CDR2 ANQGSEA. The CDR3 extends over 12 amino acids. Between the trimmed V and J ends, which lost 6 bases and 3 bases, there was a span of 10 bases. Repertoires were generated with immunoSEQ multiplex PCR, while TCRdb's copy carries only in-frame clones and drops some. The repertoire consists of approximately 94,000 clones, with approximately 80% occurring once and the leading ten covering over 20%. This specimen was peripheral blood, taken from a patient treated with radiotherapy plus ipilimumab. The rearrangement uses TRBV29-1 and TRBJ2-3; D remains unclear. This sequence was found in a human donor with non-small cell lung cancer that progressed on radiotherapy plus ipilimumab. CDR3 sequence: CSVCSRTDTQYF. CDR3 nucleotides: TGCAGCGTGTGTTCCAGAACAGATACGCAGTATTTT.